Shown below are 16 T cell receptor beta chains from a single sample sequenced in a study of radiotherapy plus CTLA-4 blockade in lung cancer. Sequencing was performed with immunoSEQ multiplex PCR; in TCRdb, only in-frame clones are kept and a portion is missing. The sample consists of about 90,000 clones, about four fifths of them appearing once. The sequencing used peripheral blood, collected from a patient treated with radiotherapy plus ipilimumab. These receptors came from a human donor with non-small cell lung cancer that progressed on radiotherapy plus ipilimumab.

CDR3 in amino acids: CASSPTSGSGTGELFF. In DNA, the CDR3 is TGTGCCAGCAGCCCCACTAGCGGGAGTGGGACCGGGGAGCTGTTTTTT. The gene calls are TRBV7-3 and TRBJ2-2, with 11 bases lining up with TRBD2. The J segment lost 5 bases and the V segment lost 5 bases, leaving 7 bases of the junction unmatched. This CDR3 spans 16 amino acids. Germline-derived CDR1 and CDR2 are SGHTA and FQGTGA.

The J gene is TRBJ1-1, the V gene TRBV27, with 9 bases aligning to TRBD1. V lost 4 bases to trimming and J lost 3 bases; unmatched junction nucleotides: 9. Germline V lookup: CDR1 MNHEY, CDR2 SMNVEV (reference sequence). CDR3 length: 16 amino acids. CDR3 bases: TGTGCCAGCAGTTCTTACAGGGGGCACAGGGACACTGAAGCTTTCTTT. Translated: CASSSYRGHRDTEAFF.

The V gene is TRBV5-1, the J gene TRBJ2-3, with D possibly called TRBD1 or TRBD2 (5 bases each). Trimming removed 5 bases from V and 2 bases from J, with 15 bases in between. CDR3 length: 15 amino acids. CDR1 SGHRS and CDR2 YFSETQ come from the germline V gene. CDR3 in amino acids: CASRKEGQITDTQYF. CDR3 bases: TGCGCCAGCAGAAAAGAGGGGCAGATCACAGATACGCAGTATTTT.

The J gene is TRBJ1-2, the V gene TRBV29-1; D ambiguous. Germline CDR1 reads SQVTM; CDR2 reads ANQGSEA. The CDR3 has 11 residues. The germline V and J ends were trimmed by 5 bases and 2 bases, with 6 bases remaining between them. CDR3 sequence (DNA): TGCAGCGTTTATCTGAACTATGGCTACACCTTC. This encodes CSVYLNYGYTF. Supplemented by reference TRBV29-1 and TRBJ1-2, the full variable domain reads SAVISQKPSRDICQRGTSLTIQCQVDSQVTMMFWYRQQPGQSLTLIATANQGSEATYESGFVIDKFPISRPNLTFSTLTVSNMSPEDSSIYLCSVYLNYGYTFGSGTRLTVV.

The rearrangement joins TRBV5-8 to TRBJ1-5, with D tentatively TRBD1 (5 bases). The length of the CDR3 is 14 residues. The V gene's germline CDR1 is SGHTS and CDR2 YDEGEE. V gave up 2 bases and J gave up 9 bases, with 15 bases separating them. The CDR3 sequence: CASSFGTPGGPQHF. In DNA, the CDR3 is TGTGCCAGCAGCTTCGGGACCCCGGGGGGGCCCCAGCATTTT.

This chain joins TRBV13 and TRBJ2-2; 10 bases align to TRBD2. This CDR3 contains 15 residues. Germline V gives CDR1 PRHDT, CDR2 FYEKMQ (reference sequence). Unmatched junction bases numbered 2, after V lost 6 bases and J lost 1 base. CDR3 in DNA: TGTGCCAGCAGGCCTAGCGGGGGGAACACCGGGGAGCTGTTTTTT. This encodes CASRPSGGNTGELFF.

The chain recombines TRBV13 with TRBJ2-7; D perhaps matches TRBD1 (5 bases). V lost 5 bases and J lost 0, with 11 bases in between. CDR1 and CDR2 from the germline V gene are PRHDT and FYEKMQ (reference sequence). The CDR3 loop spans 14 amino acids. The CDR3 region has the DNA TGTGCCAGCAGCCTCCGGACAATCTCCTACGAGCAGTACTTC. Translating it yields CASSLRTISYEQYF.

The chain has TRBV30 and TRBJ1-3; a weak D match, TRBD1 (5 bases). The length of the CDR3 is 13 residues. Trimming took 2 bases from V and 4 from J, leaving 9 bases between them. The germline V gene encodes CDR1 GTSNPN and CDR2 SVGIG (reference sequence). The CDR3 nucleotides read TGTGCCTGGAGTCCAGGGACCGGAAACACCATATATTTT. Translation: CAWSPGTGNTIYF.

The chain has TRBV7-2 and TRBJ1-5; no firm D call. V shed 1 base and J shed 0 bases, with 4 bases lying between them. The CDR3 is 14 amino acids. The germline V gene has CDR1 SGHTA and CDR2 FQGNSA. The DNA for the CDR3 is TGTGCCAGCAGCTTAGGACGTAGCAATCAGCCCCAGCATTTT. The encoded protein is CASSLGRSNQPQHF.

This clone was counted once. This sequence joins TRBV15 and TRBJ1-1; TRBD1 matches 9 bases. The ends lost 4 bases at V and 6 bases at J; junction bases unmatched: 6. The CDR3 has 14 residues. The germline CDR1 and CDR2 sequences are LNHNV and YYDKDF (reference sequence). CDR3 loop: CATSTGQGMAEAFF. The CDR3 DNA follows: TGTGCCACCAGCACGGGACAGGGAATGGCTGAAGCTTTCTTT.

This clone turned up a few times. CDR3 bases: TGTGCCAGCAGGGCAGGGACGGGAAGCAATCAGCCCCAGCATTTT. This encodes CASRAGTGSNQPQHF. The gene calls are TRBV2 and TRBJ1-5; possibly TRBD1 for D (5 bases). The CDR3 totals 15 residues. The V gene's germline CDR1 is SNHLY and CDR2 FYNNEI. Deletions cut 6 bases from V and 1 base from J, with 13 bases between.

As concerns this clone: The junction and the germline gene differ at one end; a read error may be behind it. This rearrangement joins TRBV5-6 to TRBJ1-1, with D maybe TRBD1 (5 bases). Germline-derived CDR1 and CDR2 are SGHDT and YYEEEE. CDR3 length: 11 amino acids. The CDR3 DNA is TGTGCCAGCAGCTTTTCAGGGATAAGAGTCTTT. Protein sequence: CASSFSGIRVF.

The chain links TRBV7-2 to TRBJ2-7; TRBD1 matches at 8 bases. J was trimmed by 3 bases and V by 4 bases; bases with no gene match: 8. The CDR3 consists of 15 residues. Germline V lookup: CDR1 SGHTA, CDR2 FQGNSA. The CDR3 bases are TGTGCCAGCAGCTCCGGACAGGGTCGACACTACGAGCAGTACTTC. Protein product: CASSSGQGRHYEQYF.

V is TRBV7-2 and J is TRBJ1-2, with a weak D call TRBD1 (5 bases). This CDR3 region has 15 residues. Trimming shortened V by 1 base and J by 3 bases, and 12 bases separated the two germline ends. Germline CDR1 SGHTA, CDR2 FQGNSA. The CDR3 DNA sequence: TGTGCCAGCAGCTTAGGGGTCAGGGCATACTATGGCTACACCTTC. Residues: CASSLGVRAYYGYTF.

The chain couples TRBV6-5 to TRBJ2-7; 7 bases fit TRBD2. The germline V gene encodes CDR1 MNHEY and CDR2 SVGAGI. V dropped 0 bases and J dropped 3; count of bases not matched to a gene: 8. This CDR3 has 16 amino acids. The CDR3 region is CASSYSNSGGFYEQYF. Written as DNA, the CDR3 is TGTGCCAGCAGTTACTCGAATTCGGGAGGATTCTACGAGCAGTACTTC.

This clone appeared a few times. This rearrangement joins TRBV27 to TRBJ2-1; 8 bases fit TRBD2. J was trimmed by 11 bases and V by 2 bases; bases with no gene match: 11. Germline CDR1 reads MNHEY; CDR2 reads SMNVEV (reference sequence). The CDR3 has 15 residues. CDR3 residues: CASSLLDPLAGQQFF. CDR3 nucleotides: TGTGCCAGCAGTTTACTCGACCCGCTAGCGGGTCAGCAGTTCTTC.